The present TCR beta chain was sequenced within a study of shared T cell receptors in the human thymus. Per the germline V gene, CDR1 is MNHEY and CDR2 is SVGAGI. V shed 2 bases and J 13 bases; nucleotides not matched to a gene: 16. The CDR3 runs to 15 residues. Produced via immunoSEQ multiplex PCR; TCRdb's table is partial and in-frame only. The data contain almost 550,000 clones, about 84% of them singletons. The sample was also reused in another study, on human thymus T cells. That paper states: Highly overlapping thymic repertoires in unrelated individuals were reported by related research.

The sequence came from a boy in the first two years of life with a congenital heart defect. Sequences were obtained from thymocytes. The chain is built from TRBV6-5 and TRBJ2-7, with 8 bases aligning to TRBD1. Here the CDR3 reads CASSYTPQKTGVHYF. For the CDR3, the DNA is TGTGCCAGCAGTTACACCCCACAGAAGACAGGGGTTCACTACTTC.